This T cell receptor beta chain derives from a study of cytomegalovirus exposure and HLA in healthy donors. In the case of this clone: Its antigen is undetermined.

Primers: 60 Vbeta forward and 13 Jbeta reverse. Generated by immunoSEQ multiplex PCR, the TCRdb table keeps only in-frame clones and is missing some. The table lists about 160,000 clones, 82% of them singletons. The germline gives CDR1 SGHRS, CDR2 YFSETQ. The CDR3 totals 14 residues. V dropped 6 bases and J dropped 2 bases, with 14 bases sitting between them. Study findings and constraints: Fewer N-insertions (relative to the roughly 660-donor mean) were reportedly seen in an Asian-associated ancestry cluster in a later analysis. Across HLA loci, a later analysis found differing TCR association rates, with DRB1 most and HLA-C fewest.

The clonotype originates from a girl under 18 in good health and CMV-seropositive. This chain connects TRBV5-1 to TRBJ2-5; D not resolved. The sample taken for sequencing was PBMCs. The CDR3 DNA follows: TGCGCCAGCACCCCGTCGGTACAGCAAGAGACCCAGTACTTC. It specifies CASTPSVQQETQYF.